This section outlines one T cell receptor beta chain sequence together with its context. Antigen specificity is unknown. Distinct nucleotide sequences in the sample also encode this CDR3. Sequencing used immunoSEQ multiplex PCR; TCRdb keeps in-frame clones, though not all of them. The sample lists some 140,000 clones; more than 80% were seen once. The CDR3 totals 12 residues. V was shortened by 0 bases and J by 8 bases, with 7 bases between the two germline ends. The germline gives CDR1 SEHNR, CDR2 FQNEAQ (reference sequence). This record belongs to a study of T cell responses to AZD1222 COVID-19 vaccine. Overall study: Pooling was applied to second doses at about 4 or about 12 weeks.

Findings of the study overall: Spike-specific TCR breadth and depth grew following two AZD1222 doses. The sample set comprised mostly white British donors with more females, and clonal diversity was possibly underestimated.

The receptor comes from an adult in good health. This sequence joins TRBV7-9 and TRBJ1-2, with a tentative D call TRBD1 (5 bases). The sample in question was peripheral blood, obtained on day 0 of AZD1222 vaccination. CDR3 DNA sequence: TGTGCCAGCAGCTTAGCGCAGGGCGGCTACACCTTC. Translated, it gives CASSLAQGGYTF.